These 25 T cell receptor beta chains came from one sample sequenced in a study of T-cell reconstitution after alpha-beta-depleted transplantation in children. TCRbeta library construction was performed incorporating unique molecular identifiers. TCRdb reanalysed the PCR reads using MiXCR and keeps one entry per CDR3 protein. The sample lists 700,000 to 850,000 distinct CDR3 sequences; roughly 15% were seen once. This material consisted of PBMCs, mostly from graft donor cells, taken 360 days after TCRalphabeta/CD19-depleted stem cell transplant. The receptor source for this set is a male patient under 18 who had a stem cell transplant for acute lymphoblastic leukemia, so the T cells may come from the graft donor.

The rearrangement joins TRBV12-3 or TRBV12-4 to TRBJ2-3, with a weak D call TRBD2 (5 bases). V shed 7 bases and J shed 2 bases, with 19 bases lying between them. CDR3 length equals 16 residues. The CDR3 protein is CASKPLPGSDTDTQYF. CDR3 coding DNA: TGTGCCAGCAAACCTCTGCCGGGGTCTGACACAGATACGCAGTATTTT.

The CDR3 loop reads CASSSWGNQETQYF. The CDR3 nucleotides read TGTGCCAGCAGTTCGTGGGGAAACCAAGAGACCCAGTACTTC. V usage is TRBV27 and J usage is TRBJ2-5; D unclear. The length of the CDR3 is 14 residues. Trimming removed 4 bases at V and 0 bases at J, with 9 bases between. CDR1 and CDR2 (germline): MNHEY, SMNVEV (reference sequence).

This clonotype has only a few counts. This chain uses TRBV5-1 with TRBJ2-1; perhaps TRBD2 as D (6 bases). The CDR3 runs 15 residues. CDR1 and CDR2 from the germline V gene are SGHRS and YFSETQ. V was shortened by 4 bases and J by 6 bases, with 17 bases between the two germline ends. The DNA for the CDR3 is TGCGCCAGCAGCCTAAGCGGGCCCCCCTTCAATGAGCAGTTCTTC. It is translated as CASSLSGPPFNEQFF.

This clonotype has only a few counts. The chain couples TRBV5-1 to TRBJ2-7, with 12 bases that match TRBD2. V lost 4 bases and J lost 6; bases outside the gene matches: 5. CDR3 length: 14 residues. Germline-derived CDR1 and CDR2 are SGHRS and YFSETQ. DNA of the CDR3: TGCGCCAGCAGCCCCGGACTAGCGGGAATCGAGCAGTACTTC. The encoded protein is CASSPGLAGIEQYF. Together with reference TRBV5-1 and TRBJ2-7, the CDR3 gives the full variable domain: KAGVTQTPRYLIKTRGQQVTLSCSPISGHRSVSWYQQTPGQGLQFLFEYFSETQRNKGNFPGRFSGRQFSNSRSEMNVSTLELGDSALYLCASSPGLAGIEQYFGPGTRLTVT.

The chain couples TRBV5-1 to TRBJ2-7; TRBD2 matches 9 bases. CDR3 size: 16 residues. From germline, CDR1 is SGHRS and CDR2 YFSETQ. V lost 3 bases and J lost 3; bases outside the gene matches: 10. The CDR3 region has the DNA TGCGCCAGCAGCTGGGATTTAGCGGGAGTGTTCTACGAGCAGTACTTC. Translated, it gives CASSWDLAGVFYEQYF.

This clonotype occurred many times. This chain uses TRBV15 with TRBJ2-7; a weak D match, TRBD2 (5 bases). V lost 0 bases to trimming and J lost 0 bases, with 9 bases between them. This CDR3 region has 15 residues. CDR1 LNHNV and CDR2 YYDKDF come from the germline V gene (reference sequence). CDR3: CATSRDLRGSYEQYF. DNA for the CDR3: TGTGCCACCAGCAGAGATCTCCGGGGCTCCTACGAGCAGTACTTC.

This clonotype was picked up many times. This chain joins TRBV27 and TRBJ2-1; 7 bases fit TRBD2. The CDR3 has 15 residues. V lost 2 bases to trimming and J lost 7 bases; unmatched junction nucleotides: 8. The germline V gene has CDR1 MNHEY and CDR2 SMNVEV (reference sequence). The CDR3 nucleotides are TGTGCCAGCAGTTTAGGTGGGGGGGATATAAATGAGCAGTTCTTC. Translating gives CASSLGGGDINEQFF.

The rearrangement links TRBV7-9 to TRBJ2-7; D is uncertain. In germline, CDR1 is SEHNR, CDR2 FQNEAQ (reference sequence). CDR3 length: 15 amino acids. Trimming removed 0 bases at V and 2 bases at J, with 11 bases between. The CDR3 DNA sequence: TGTGCCAGCAGCTTAGCCGGGCCCCCTACCTACGAGCAGTACTTC. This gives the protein CASSLAGPPTYEQYF.

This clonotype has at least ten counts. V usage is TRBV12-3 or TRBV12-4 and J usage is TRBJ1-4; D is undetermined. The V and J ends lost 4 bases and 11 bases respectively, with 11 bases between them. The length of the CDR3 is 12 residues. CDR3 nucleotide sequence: TGTGCCAGCAGTTCCCGCAAAGGGAAACTGTTTTTT. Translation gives CASSSRKGKLFF.

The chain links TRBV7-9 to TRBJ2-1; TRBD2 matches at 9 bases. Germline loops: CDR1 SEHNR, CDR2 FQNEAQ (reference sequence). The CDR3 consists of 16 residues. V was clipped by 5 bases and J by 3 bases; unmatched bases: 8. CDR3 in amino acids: CASSPLAGELYNEQFF. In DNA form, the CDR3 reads TGTGCCAGCAGCCCTTTAGCGGGAGAACTCTACAATGAGCAGTTCTTC.

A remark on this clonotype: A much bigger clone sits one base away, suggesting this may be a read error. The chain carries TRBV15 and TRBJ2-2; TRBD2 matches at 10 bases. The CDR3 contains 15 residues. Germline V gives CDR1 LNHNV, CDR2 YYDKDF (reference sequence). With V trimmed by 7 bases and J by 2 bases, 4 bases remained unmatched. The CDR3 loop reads CATNLAGANTGELFF. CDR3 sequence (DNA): TGTGCCACCAACCTAGCGGGAGCTAACACCGGGGAGCTGTTTTTT.

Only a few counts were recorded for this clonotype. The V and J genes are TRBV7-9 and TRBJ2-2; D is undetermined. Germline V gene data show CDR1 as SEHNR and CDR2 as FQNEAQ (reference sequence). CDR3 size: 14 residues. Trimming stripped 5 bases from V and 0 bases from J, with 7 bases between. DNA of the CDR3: TGTGCCAGCAGCGACGGACCGAACACCGGGGAGCTGTTTTTT. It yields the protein CASSDGPNTGELFF.

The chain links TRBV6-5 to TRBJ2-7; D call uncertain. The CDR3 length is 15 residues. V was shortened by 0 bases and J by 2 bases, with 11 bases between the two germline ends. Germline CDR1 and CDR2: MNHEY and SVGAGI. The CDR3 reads CASSYSGRLPYEQYF. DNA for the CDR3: TGTGCCAGCAGTTACTCAGGGCGGCTCCCCTACGAGCAGTACTTC.

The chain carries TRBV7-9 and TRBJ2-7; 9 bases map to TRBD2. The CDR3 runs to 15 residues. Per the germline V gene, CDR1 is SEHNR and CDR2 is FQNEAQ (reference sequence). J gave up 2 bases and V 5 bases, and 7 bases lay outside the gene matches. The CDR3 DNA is TGTGCCAGCAGCCACCAGGCTAGCGGGACCTACGAGCAGTACTTC. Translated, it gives CASSHQASGTYEQYF.

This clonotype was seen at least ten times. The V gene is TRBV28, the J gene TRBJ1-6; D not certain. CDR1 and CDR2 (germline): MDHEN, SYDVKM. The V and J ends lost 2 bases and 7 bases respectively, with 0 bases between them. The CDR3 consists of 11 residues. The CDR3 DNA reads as TGTGCCAGCAGTTTAAATTCACCCCTCCACTTT. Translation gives CASSLNSPLHF. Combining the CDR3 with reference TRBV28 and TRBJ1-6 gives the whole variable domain DVKVTQSSRYLVKRTGEKVFLECVQDMDHENMFWYRQDPGLGLRLIYFSYDVKMKEKGDIPEGYSVSREKKERFSLILESASTNQTSMYLCASSLNSPLHFGNGTRLTVT.

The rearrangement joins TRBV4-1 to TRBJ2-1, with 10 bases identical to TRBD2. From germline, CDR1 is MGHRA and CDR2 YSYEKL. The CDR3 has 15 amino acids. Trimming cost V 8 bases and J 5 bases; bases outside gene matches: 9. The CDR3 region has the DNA TGCGCCAGCCGACTACTAGCGGGACCTAACAATGAGCAGTTCTTC. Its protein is CASRLLAGPNNEQFF.

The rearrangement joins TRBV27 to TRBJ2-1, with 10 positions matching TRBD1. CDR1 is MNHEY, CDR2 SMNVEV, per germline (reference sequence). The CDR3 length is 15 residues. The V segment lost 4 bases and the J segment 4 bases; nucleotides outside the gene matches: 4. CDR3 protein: CASSSRQGAYNEQFF. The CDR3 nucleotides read TGTGCCAGCAGTTCCCGACAGGGGGCGTACAATGAGCAGTTCTTC.

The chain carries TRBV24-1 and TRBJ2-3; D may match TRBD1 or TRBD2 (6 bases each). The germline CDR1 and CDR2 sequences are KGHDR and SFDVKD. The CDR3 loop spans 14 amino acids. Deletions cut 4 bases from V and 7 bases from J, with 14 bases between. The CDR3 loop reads CATSESGGANTQYF. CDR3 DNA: TGTGCCACCAGTGAGTCCGGGGGCGCAAATACGCAGTATTTT.

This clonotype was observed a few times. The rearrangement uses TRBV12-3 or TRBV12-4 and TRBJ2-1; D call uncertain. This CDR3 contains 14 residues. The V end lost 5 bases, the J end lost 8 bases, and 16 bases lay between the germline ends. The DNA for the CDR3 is TGTGCCAGCAGTCCTTCCCCAAATGGCGATGAGCAGTTCTTC. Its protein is CASSPSPNGDEQFF.

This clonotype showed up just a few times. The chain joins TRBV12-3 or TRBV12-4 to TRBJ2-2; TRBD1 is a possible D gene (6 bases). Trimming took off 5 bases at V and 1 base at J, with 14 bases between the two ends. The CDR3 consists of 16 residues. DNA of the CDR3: TGTGCCAGCAGTCCCCCCGGGACACAGAACACCGGGGAGCTGTTTTTT. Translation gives CASSPPGTQNTGELFF.

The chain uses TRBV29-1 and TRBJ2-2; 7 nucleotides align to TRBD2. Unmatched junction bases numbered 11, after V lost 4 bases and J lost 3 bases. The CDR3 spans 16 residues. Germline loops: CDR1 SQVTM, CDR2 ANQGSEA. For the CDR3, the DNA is TGCAGCGTTGTCGTCGGACTAGAGGGGTACACCGGGGAGCTGTTTTTT. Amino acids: CSVVVGLEGYTGELFF.

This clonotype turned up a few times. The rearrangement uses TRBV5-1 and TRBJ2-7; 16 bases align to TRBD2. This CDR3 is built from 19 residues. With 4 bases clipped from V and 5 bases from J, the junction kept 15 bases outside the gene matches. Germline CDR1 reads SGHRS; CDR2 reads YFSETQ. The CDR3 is CASSVIPGLAGGERNEQYF. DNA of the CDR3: TGCGCCAGCAGCGTTATCCCGGGACTAGCGGGAGGGGAGAGGAACGAGCAGTACTTC. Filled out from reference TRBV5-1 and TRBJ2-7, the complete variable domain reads KAGVTQTPRYLIKTRGQQVTLSCSPISGHRSVSWYQQTPGQGLQFLFEYFSETQRNKGNFPGRFSGRQFSNSRSEMNVSTLELGDSALYLCASSVIPGLAGGERNEQYFGPGTRLTVT.

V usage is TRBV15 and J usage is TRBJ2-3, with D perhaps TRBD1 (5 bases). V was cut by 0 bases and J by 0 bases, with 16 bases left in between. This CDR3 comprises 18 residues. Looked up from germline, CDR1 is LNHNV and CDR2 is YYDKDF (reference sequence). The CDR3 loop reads CATSREQDLRFSTDTQYF. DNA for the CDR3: TGTGCCACCAGCAGAGAACAGGATCTCCGGTTTAGCACAGATACGCAGTATTTT.

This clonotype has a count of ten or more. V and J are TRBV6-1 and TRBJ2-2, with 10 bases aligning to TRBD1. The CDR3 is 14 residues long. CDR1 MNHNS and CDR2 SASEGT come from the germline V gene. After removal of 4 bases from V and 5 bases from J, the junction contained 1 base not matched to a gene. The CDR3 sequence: CASSGTGGTGELFF. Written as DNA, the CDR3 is TGTGCCAGCAGTGGGACAGGGGGTACCGGGGAGCTGTTTTTT.

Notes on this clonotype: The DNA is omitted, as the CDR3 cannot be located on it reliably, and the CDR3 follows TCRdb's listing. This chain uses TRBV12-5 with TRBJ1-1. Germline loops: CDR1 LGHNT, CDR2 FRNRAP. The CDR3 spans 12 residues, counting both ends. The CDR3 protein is CASGLWAFGTFF.